Shown below are 3 T cell receptor beta chains from a single sample sequenced in a study of cytomegalovirus exposure and HLA in healthy donors. The PCR had 60 Vbeta and 13 Jbeta primers. Libraries were prepared by immunoSEQ multiplex PCR; TCRdb keeps only in-frame clonotypes and omits some of them. The repertoire consists of around 280,000 clones, with roughly 90% occurring once and the leading ten covering roughly 2.3%. The source material was PBMCs. The source is a woman aged 18-35 years in good health and CMV-seronegative.

V and J are TRBV5-5 and TRBJ2-7; 10 bases fit TRBD1. This CDR3 has 15 residues. The J segment lost 1 base and the V segment lost 3 bases, leaving 4 bases of the junction unmatched. The germline V gene has CDR1 SGHKS and CDR2 YYEKEE (reference sequence). CDR3 DNA: TGTGCCAGCAGCTGGGGACAGGGGTTGTCCTACGAGCAGTACTTC. Translating it yields CASSWGQGLSYEQYF.

The V gene is TRBV25-1, the J gene TRBJ2-5; 10 bases match TRBD1. Germline V gives CDR1 MGHDK, CDR2 SYGVNS. There are 16 residues in the CDR3. Trimming removed 5 bases from V and 4 bases from J; junction bases left unmatched: 10. DNA of the CDR3: TGTGCCAGCAGTCCACCTCCGGGGACAGGGGTAGAGACCCAGTACTTC. As protein: CASSPPPGTGVETQYF.

The rearrangement uses TRBV7-6 and TRBJ1-3; 7 bases align to TRBD1. Germline lookup yields CDR1 SGHVS and CDR2 FNYEAQ. The J segment lost 4 bases and the V segment lost 4 bases, leaving 7 bases of the junction unmatched. The CDR3 has 15 amino acids. The CDR3 reads CASSSEGATGNTIYF. The CDR3 DNA reads TGTGCCAGCAGCTCGGAGGGGGCGACAGGAAACACCATATATTTT.